This T cell receptor beta chain was captured in a study of OX40 agonist ivuxolimab in advanced cancers. Study context: Melanoma, hepatocellular carcinoma, head and neck or renal cell cancer occurred in dose-escalation patients.

Points on this clone: Antigen specificity is unknown.

Trimming took 4 bases from V and 8 from J, leaving 11 bases between them. The germline V gene has CDR1 LGHNT and CDR2 FRNRAP. This CDR3 has 12 amino acids. Study-wide results and caveats: Partly responding patients at 0.1-3.0 mg/kg showed some of the smallest clonal expansion. Within 6 weeks, CD4+ and CD8+ blood T cells expanded clonally at 0.1 to 3.0 mg/kg.

The table came from immunoSEQ multiplex PCR; TCRdb's copy has only in-frame clones and leaves some out. Here the sample spans some 55,000 clones, approximately 80% being singletons. The sequencing here drew on CD4+ or CD8+ T cells sorted from blood, taken in a trial of the OX40 agonist ivuxolimab. The sequence was obtained from an adult with an advanced solid tumor such as melanoma, head and neck, liver or kidney cancer. The chain combines TRBV12-5 with TRBJ1-2; D possibly corresponds to TRBD1 (6 bases). CDR3 region: CASGSPGVGYTF. The CDR3 DNA is TGTGCTAGTGGTTCCCCAGGGGTCGGCTACACCTTC.